This T cell receptor beta chain was captured in a study of T cell repertoires in cytomegalovirus infection. The overall study: Public TCR beta signature analysis indicated the presence of both CMV infection and matching HLA type.

Points from the study as a whole: Frequencies of public TCR beta families were cumulated, and this identified carriers of CMV plus the relevant HLA. It was HLA-C-restricted CMV-specific TCR beta clonotypes that dominated the response ex vivo.

Germline V gives CDR1 DFQATT, CDR2 SNEGSKA (reference sequence). V was clipped by 3 bases and J by 6 bases; unmatched bases: 15. The CDR3 totals 16 residues. TCRdb fed the reads into MiXCR, producing one record per CDR3 protein. This repertoire shows hundreds of thousands of distinct CDR3 sequences, 18% found once; its top ten account for about 10%. The sample holds many counts of this clonotype. Its cognate antigen is unknown. V is TRBV20-1 and J is TRBJ2-3; TRBD2 aligns across 7 bases. The TCR originated in a human donor in good health (CMV status not recorded). Some clones in this sample may be carry-over from other donors' samples. The sequenced sample was PBMCs. The CDR3 bases are TGCAGTGCTAGCCTTAGCGGGTCCTCACTAGGGGATACGCAGTATTTT. It specifies CSASLSGSSLGDTQYF.